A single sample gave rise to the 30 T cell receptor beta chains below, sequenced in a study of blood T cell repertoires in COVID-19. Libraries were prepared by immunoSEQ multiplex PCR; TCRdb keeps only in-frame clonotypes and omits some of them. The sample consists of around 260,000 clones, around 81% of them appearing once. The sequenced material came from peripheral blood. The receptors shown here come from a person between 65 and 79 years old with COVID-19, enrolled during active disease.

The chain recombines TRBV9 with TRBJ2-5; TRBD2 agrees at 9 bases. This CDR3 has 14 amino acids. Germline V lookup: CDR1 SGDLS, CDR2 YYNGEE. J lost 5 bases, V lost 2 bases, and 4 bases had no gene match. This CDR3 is CASSVGLAMETQYF. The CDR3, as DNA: TGTGCCAGCAGCGTCGGACTAGCGATGGAGACCCAGTACTTC.

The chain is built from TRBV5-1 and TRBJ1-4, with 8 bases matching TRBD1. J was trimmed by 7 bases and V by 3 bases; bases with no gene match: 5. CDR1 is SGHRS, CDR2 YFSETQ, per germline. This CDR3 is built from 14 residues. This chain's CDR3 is CASSSGGSGEKLFF. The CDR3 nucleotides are TGCGCCAGCAGCTCAGGGGGCTCTGGTGAAAAACTGTTTTTT.

CDR3: CASSFQSGQNMNTEAFF. DNA for the CDR3: TGCGCCAGCAGCTTTCAAAGTGGACAGAACATGAACACTGAAGCTTTCTTT. The rearrangement uses TRBV5-1 and TRBJ1-1; a weak D match, TRBD1 (6 bases). Trimming left V 2 bases short and J 0 bases short, with 17 bases between. The CDR3 is made up of 17 amino acids. CDR1 and CDR2 from the germline V gene are SGHRS and YFSETQ.

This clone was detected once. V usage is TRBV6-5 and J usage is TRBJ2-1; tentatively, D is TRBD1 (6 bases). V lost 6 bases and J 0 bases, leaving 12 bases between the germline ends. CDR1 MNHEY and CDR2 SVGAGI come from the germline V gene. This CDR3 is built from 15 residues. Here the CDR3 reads CASREDSSSYNEQFF. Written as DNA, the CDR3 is TGTGCCAGCAGGGAGGACAGTAGCTCCTACAATGAGCAGTTCTTC.

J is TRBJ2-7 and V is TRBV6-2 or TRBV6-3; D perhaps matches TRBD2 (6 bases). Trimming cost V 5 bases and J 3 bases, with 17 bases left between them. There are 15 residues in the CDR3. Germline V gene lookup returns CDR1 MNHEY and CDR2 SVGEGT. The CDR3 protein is CASSPMGGRDYEQYF. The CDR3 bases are TGTGCCAGCAGTCCCATGGGGGGAAGGGACTACGAGCAGTACTTC.

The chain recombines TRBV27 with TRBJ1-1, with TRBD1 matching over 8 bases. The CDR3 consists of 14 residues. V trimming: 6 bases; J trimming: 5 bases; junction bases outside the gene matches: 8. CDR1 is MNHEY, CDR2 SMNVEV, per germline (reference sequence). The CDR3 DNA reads TGTGCCAGCAGCCACCAGGGGGCAAGAACTGAAGCTTTCTTT. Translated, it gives CASSHQGARTEAFF.

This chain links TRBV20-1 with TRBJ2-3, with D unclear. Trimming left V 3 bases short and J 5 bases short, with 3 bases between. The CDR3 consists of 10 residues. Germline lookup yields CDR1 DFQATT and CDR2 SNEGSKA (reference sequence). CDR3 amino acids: CSASLDTQYF. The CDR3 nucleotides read TGCAGTGCTAGTCTAGATACGCAGTATTTT.

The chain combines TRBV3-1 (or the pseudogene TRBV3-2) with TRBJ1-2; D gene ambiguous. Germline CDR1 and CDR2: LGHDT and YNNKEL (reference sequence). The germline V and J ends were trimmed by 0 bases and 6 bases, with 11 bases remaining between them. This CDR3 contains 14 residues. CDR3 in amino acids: CASSQDPGFDGYTF. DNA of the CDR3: TGTGCCAGCAGCCAAGATCCAGGATTTGATGGCTACACCTTC.

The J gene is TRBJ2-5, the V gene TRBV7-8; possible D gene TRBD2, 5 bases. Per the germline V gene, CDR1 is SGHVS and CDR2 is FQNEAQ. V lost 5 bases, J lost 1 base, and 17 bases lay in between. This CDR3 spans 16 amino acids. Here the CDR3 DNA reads TGTGCCAGCAGCCCTTTAGGGAGTCACTCCCAAGAGACCCAGTACTTC. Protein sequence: CASSPLGSHSQETQYF.

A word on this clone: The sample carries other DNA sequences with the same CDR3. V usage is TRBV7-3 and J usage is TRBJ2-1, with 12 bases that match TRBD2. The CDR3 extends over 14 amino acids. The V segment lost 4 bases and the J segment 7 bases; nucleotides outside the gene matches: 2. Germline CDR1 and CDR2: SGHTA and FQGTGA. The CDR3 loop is CASSSSGGANEQFF. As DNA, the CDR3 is TGTGCCAGCAGCTCTAGCGGGGGGGCGAATGAGCAGTTCTTC.

CDR3 DNA sequence: TGTGCCAGCAGTCCAGCGGGAGGGTCCTACAATGAGCAGTTCTTC. Its protein is CASSPAGGSYNEQFF. The chain couples TRBV28 to TRBJ2-1; TRBD2 agrees at 10 bases. This CDR3 is 15 amino acids long. In germline, CDR1 is MDHEN, CDR2 SYDVKM. The V segment lost 5 bases and the J segment 1 base; nucleotides outside the gene matches: 2. The full variable domain, its missing parts supplied by reference TRBV28 and TRBJ2-1, is DVKVTQSSRYLVKRTGEKVFLECVQDMDHENMFWYRQDPGLGLRLIYFSYDVKMKEKGDIPEGYSVSREKKERFSLILESASTNQTSMYLCASSPAGGSYNEQFFGPGTRLTVL.

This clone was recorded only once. The CDR3 reads CASSLQGLDSPLHF. The CDR3 region has the DNA TGTGCCAGCAGCCTACAGGGTTTGGATTCACCCCTCCACTTT. The chain couples TRBV7-2 to TRBJ1-6, with D maybe TRBD1 (6 bases). Trimming removed 5 bases from V and 8 bases from J, with 13 bases in between. CDR3 length: 14 amino acids. In germline, CDR1 is SGHTA, CDR2 FQGNSA.

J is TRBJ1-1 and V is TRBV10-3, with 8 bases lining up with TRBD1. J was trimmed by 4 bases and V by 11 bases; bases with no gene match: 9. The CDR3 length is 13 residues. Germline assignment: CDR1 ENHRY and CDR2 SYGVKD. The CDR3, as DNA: TGTGCCTCCTCGGACAGGGACACCACTGAAGCTTTCTTT. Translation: CASSDRDTTEAFF.

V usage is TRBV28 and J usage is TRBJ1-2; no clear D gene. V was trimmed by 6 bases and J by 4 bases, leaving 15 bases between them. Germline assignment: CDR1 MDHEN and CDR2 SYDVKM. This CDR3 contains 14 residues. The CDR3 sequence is CASSSPGGSYGYTF. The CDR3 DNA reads TGTGCCAGCAGCTCCCCGGGAGGGAGCTATGGCTACACCTTC.

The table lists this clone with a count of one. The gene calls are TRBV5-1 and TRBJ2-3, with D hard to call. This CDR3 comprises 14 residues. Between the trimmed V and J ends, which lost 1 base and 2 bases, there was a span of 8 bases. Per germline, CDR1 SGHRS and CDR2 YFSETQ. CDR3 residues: CASSLNQDTDTQYF. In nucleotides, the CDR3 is TGCGCCAGCAGCTTGAACCAGGACACAGATACGCAGTATTTT.

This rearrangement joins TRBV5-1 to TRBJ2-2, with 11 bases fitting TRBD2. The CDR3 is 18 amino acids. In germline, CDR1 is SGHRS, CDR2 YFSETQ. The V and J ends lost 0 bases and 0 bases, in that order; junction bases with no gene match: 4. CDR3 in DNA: TGCGCCAGCAGCTTGGGGACTAGCGGGTATACGAACACCGGGGAGCTGTTTTTT. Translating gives CASSLGTSGYTNTGELFF.

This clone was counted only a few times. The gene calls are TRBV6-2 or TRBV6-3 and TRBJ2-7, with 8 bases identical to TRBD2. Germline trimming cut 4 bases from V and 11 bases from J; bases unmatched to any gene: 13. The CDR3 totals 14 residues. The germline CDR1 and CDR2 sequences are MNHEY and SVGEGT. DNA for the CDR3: TGTGCCAGCAGTTTGACTAGCGATACGAGGGCCGAGTACTTC. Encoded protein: CASSLTSDTRAEYF.

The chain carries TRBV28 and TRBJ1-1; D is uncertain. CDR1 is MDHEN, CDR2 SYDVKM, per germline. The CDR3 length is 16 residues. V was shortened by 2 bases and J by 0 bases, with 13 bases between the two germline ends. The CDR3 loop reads CASSLILIGVNTEAFF. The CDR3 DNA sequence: TGTGCCAGCAGTTTAATCCTCATCGGGGTGAACACTGAAGCTTTCTTT.

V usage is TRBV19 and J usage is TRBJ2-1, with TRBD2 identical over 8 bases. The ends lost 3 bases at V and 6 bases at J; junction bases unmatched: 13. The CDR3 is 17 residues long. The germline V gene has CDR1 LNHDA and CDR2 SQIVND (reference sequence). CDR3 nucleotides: TGTGCCAGTAGTATCGGGAGACTAGCGTATACGGGCAATGAGCAGTTCTTC. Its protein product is CASSIGRLAYTGNEQFF.

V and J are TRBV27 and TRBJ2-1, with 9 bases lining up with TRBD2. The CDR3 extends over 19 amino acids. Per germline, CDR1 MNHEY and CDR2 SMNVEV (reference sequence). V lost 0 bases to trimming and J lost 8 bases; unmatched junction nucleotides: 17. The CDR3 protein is CASSLSGGRALSISDEQFF. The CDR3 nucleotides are TGTGCCAGCAGTTTATCTGGCGGGAGGGCCCTCTCCATCTCCGATGAGCAGTTCTTC.

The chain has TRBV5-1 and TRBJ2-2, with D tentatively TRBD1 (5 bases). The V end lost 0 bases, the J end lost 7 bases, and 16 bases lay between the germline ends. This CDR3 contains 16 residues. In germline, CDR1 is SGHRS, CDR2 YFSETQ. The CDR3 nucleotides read TGCGCCAGCAGCTTGGACAGGCGCCTGCCTGGCGGGGAGCTGTTTTTT. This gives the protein CASSLDRRLPGGELFF.

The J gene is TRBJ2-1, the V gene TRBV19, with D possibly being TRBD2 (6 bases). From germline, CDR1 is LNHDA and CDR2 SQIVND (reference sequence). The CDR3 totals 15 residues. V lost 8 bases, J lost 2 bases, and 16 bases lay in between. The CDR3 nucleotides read TGTGCCAGTTCCCACGGGCGGGGAACCTACAATGAGCAGTTCTTC. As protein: CASSHGRGTYNEQFF.

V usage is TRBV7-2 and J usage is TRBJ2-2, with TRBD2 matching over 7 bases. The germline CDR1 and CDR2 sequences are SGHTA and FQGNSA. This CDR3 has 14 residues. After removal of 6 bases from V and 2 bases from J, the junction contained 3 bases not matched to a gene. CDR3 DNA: TGTGCCAGCAGGGGACTAACTAACACCGGGGAGCTGTTTTTT. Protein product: CASRGLTNTGELFF. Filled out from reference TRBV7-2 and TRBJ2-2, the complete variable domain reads GAGVSQSPSNKVTEKGKDVELRCDPISGHTALYWYRQSLGQGLEFLIYFQGNSAPDKSGLPSDRFSAERTGGSVSTLTIQRTQQEDSAVYLCASRGLTNTGELFFGEGSRLTVL.

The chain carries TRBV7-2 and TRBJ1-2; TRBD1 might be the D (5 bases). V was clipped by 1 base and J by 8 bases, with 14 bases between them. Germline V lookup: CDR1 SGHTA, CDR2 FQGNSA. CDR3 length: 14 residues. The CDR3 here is CASSLELQGGGYTF. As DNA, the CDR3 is TGTGCCAGCAGCTTAGAGTTGCAGGGTGGGGGCTACACCTTC. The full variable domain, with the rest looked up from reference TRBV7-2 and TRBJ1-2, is GAGVSQSPSNKVTEKGKDVELRCDPISGHTALYWYRQSLGQGLEFLIYFQGNSAPDKSGLPSDRFSAERTGGSVSTLTIQRTQQEDSAVYLCASSLELQGGGYTFGSGTRLTVV.

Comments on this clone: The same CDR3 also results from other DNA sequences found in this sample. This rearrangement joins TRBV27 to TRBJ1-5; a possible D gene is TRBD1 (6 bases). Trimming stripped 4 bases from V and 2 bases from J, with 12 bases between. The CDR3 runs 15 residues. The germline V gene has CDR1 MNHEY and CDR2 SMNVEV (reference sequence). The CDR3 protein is CASSSQGLGNQPQHF. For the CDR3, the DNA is TGTGCCAGCAGTTCACAGGGATTGGGCAATCAGCCCCAGCATTTT.

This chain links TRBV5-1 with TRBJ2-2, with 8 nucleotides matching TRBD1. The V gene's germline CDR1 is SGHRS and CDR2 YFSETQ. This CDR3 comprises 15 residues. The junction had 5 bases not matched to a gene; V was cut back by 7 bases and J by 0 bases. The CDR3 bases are TGCGCCAGCCACCTGGACAGGGCGAACACCGGGGAGCTGTTTTTT. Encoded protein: CASHLDRANTGELFF.

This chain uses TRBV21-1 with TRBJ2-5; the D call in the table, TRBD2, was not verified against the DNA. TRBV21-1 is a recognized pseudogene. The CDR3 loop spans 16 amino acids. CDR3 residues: CASSKGEAGIQETQYF. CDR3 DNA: TGTGCCAGCAGCAAAGGGGAAGCGGGGATCCAAGAGACCCAGTACTTC.

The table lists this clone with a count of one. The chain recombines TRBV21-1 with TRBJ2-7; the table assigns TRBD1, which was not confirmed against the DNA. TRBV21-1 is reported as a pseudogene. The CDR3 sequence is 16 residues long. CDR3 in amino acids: CAHSLQDRGPLNEQYF. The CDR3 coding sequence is TGTGCCCACTCCTTGCAGGACAGGGGCCCTTTGAACGAGCAGTACTTC.

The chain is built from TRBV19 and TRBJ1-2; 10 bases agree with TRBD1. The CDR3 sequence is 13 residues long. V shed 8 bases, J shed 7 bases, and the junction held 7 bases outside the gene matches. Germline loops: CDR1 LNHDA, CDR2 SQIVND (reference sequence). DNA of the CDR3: TGTGCCAGTCGCGGACAGGGGGTCTTTGGCTACACCTTC. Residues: CASRGQGVFGYTF.

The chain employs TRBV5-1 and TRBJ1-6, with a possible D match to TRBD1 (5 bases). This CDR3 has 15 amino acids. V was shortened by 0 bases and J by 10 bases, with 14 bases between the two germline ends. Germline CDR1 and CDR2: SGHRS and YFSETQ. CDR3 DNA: TGCGCCAGCAGCTTGGAAGCCAGGGATCTGTCACCCCTCCACTTT. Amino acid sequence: CASSLEARDLSPLHF.